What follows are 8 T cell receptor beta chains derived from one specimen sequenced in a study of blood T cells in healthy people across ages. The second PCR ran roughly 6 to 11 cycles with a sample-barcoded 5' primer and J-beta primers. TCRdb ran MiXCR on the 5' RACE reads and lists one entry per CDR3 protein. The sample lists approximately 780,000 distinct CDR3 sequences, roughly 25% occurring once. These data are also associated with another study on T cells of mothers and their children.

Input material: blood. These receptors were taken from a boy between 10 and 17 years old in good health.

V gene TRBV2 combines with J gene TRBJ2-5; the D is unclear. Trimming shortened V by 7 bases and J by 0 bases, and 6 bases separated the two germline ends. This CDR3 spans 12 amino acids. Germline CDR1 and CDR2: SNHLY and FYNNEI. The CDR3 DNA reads TGTGCCAGCAACAGTAACCAAGAGACCCAGTACTTC. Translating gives CASNSNQETQYF.

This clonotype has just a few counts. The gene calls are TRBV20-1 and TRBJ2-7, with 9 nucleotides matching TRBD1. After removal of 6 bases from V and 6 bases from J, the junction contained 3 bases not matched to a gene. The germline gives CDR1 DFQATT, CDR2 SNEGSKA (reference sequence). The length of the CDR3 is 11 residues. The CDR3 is CSAGTGREQYF. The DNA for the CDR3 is TGCAGTGCAGGGACAGGGCGCGAGCAGTACTTC.

CDR3 DNA sequence: TGTGCCAGCAGTTACTCCGGGCCAGACCTTTCTTGGGAGCAGTACTTC. Amino acid sequence: CASSYSGPDLSWEQYF. The chain carries TRBV6-5 and TRBJ2-7, with D unclear. The V gene's germline CDR1 is MNHEY and CDR2 SVGAGI. The CDR3 spans 16 residues. V lost 0 bases, J lost 7 bases, and 19 bases lay in between.

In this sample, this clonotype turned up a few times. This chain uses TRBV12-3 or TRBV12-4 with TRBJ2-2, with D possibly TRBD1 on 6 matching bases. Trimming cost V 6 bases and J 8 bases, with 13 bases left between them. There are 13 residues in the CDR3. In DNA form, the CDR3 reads TGTGCCAGCAGACGAGGACAGAGAGGGGAGCTGTTTTTT. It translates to CASRRGQRGELFF.

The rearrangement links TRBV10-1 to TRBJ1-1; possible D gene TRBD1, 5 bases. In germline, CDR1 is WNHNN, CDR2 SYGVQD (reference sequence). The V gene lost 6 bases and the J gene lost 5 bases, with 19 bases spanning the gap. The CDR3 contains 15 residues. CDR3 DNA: TGCGCCAGCAGCGACCCGGGGGGGAGTTCTACTGAAGCTTTCTTT. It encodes CASSDPGGSSTEAFF.

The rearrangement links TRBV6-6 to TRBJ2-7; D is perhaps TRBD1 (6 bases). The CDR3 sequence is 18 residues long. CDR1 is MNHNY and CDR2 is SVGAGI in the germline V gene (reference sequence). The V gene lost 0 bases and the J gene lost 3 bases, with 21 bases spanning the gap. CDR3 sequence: CASSYSSPQGMMSYEQYF. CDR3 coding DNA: TGTGCCAGCAGTTACTCATCCCCACAGGGAATGATGAGCTACGAGCAGTACTTC.

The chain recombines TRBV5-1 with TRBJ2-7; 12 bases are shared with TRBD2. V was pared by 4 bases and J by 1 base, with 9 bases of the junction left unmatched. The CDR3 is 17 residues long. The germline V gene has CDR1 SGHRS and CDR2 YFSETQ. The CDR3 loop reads CASSLLPTSGGSYEQYF. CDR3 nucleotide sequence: TGCGCCAGCAGCCTCTTACCGACTAGCGGGGGATCCTACGAGCAGTACTTC.

CDR3 in DNA: TGTGCCAGCAGTAGGGCCAGGGGCACCTACGAGCAGTACTTC. Translation gives CASSRARGTYEQYF. The gene calls are TRBV2 and TRBJ2-7, with D possibly matching TRBD1 (6 bases). V lost 5 bases, J lost 2 bases, and 13 bases lay in between. CDR3 length: 14 residues. The germline gives CDR1 SNHLY, CDR2 FYNNEI.